This T cell receptor (beta chain) was sequenced for a study of blood T cells in healthy people across ages. V shed 5 bases and J shed 3 bases, with 11 bases lying between them. Germline V gene data show CDR1 as SGHRS and CDR2 as YFSETQ. The CDR3 runs to 13 residues. A sample-barcoded 5' primer and a J-beta primer mix were used in a second PCR of about 6 to 12 cycles. TCRdb fed the 5' RACE reads into MiXCR, producing one record per CDR3 protein. The data hold around 650,000 distinct CDR3 sequences, with roughly 30% observed a single time. This clonotype has a count of ten or more. The antigen is unknown. Whole-study findings and limits: In long-lived donors, naive CD4+ cell counts and diversity exceeded those of aged donors. Older individuals had lower TCR beta diversity per million T cells (the decline was roughly linear). Estimated diversity, derived from one million T cells, was regarded as an underestimate.

Sequenced sample: blood. This TCR derives from an elderly woman in good health. The chain employs TRBV5-1 and TRBJ2-5, with TRBD2 as a possible D gene (5 bases). The CDR3 protein is CASRSGMKETQYF. CDR3 DNA sequence: TGCGCCAGCAGGTCGGGGATGAAAGAGACCCAGTACTTC.